The 30 T cell receptor beta chains below come from one sample, sequenced in a study of T-cell reconstitution after alpha-beta-depleted transplantation in children. Using unique molecular identifiers, the investigators prepared the TCRbeta library. Each CDR3 protein gets one entry after TCRdb re-called the PCR reads with MiXCR. This table has about 610,000 distinct CDR3 sequences, over 9.5% appearing once. This material consisted of PBMCs from the stem cell graft donor, taken from the stem cell graft. All receptors come from a human donor who donated a stem cell graft to a child with acute myeloid leukemia.

This clonotype was observed many times. V and J are TRBV7-2 and TRBJ2-3; 9 bases are shared with TRBD2. CDR1 is SGHTA and CDR2 is FQGNSA in the germline V gene. This CDR3 region has 15 residues. With V trimmed by 2 bases and J by 3 bases, 3 bases remained unmatched. This CDR3 is CASSLRGRATDTQYF. CDR3 coding DNA: TGTGCCAGCAGCTTACGCGGGAGGGCAACAGATACGCAGTATTTT.

The chain recombines TRBV2 with TRBJ2-5; D is ambiguous. The CDR3 has 14 amino acids. Trimming cost V 6 bases and J 4 bases, with 15 bases left between them. CDR1 SNHLY and CDR2 FYNNEI come from the germline V gene. CDR3 DNA: TGTGCCAGCAGCTACTTGACGGCCGGAGAGACCCAGTACTTC. Translating gives CASSYLTAGETQYF.

The V and J genes are TRBV7-2 and TRBJ1-5; D ambiguous. Deletions cut 2 bases from V and 5 bases from J, with 10 bases between. Germline-derived CDR1 and CDR2 are SGHTA and FQGNSA. CDR3 length: 14 residues. This CDR3 is CASSLSHSYQPQHF. The CDR3 DNA reads TGTGCCAGCAGCTTATCTCATTCGTATCAGCCCCAGCATTTT.

The CDR3 DNA sequence: TGCAGCGTTGAAACTCGAATGAACACTGAAGCTTTCTTT. Amino acids: CSVETRMNTEAFF. The chain is built from TRBV29-1 and TRBJ1-1; the D is unclear. The CDR3 has 13 residues. The V gene's germline CDR1 is SQVTM and CDR2 ANQGSEA. The V end was cut by 2 bases, the J end by 0 bases, with 7 bases between.

This clonotype was seen ten or more times. The chain has TRBV5-6 and TRBJ1-5; D call uncertain. The CDR3 is 12 residues long. Per the germline V gene, CDR1 is SGHDT and CDR2 is YYEEEE. Trimming took off 1 base at V and 3 bases at J, with 2 bases between the two ends. The CDR3 nucleotides read TGTGCCAGCAGCTTGACCAATCAGCCCCAGCATTTT. It translates to CASSLTNQPQHF.

This chain connects TRBV7-2 to TRBJ2-1; 8 bases match TRBD2. J was trimmed by 2 bases and V by 6 bases; bases with no gene match: 3. CDR1 and CDR2 (germline): SGHTA, FQGNSA. This CDR3 is 14 amino acids long. CDR3 DNA sequence: TGTGCCAGCAGGAAGACTAGCGCCTACAATGAGCAGTTCTTC. It translates to CASRKTSAYNEQFF.

At least ten counts were recorded for this clonotype. This chain joins TRBV29-1 and TRBJ2-3, with 8 bases matching TRBD1. V gave up 1 base and J gave up 2 bases; unmatched junction bases: 2. The CDR3 extends over 14 amino acids. CDR1 and CDR2 from the germline V gene are SQVTM and ANQGSEA. The CDR3 is CSVEGTGLTDTQYF. CDR3 nucleotides: TGCAGCGTTGAAGGGACAGGGCTCACAGATACGCAGTATTTT.

This clonotype came up a few times. CDR3 nucleotides: TGCGCCAGCAGCCCGCGGGACAGCCTTTCATATGGCTACACCTTC. The encoded protein is CASSPRDSLSYGYTF. V and J are TRBV5-1 and TRBJ1-2; 7 bases agree with TRBD1. Germline assignment: CDR1 SGHRS and CDR2 YFSETQ. CDR3 size: 15 residues. V was clipped by 4 bases and J by 5 bases; unmatched bases: 11.

This clonotype has more than one count but fewer than ten. The chain uses TRBV25-1 and TRBJ1-6; no firm D call. The V gene's germline CDR1 is MGHDK and CDR2 SYGVNS. The V end was cut by 5 bases, the J end by 5 bases, with 13 bases between. CDR3 length: 15 residues. The CDR3 region has the DNA TGTGCCAGCAGTCCCCCCCGGCGCAATAATTCACCCCTCCACTTT. This translates into CASSPPRRNNSPLHF.

This clonotype has at least ten counts. The chain couples TRBV5-1 to TRBJ2-2, with TRBD2 matching 7 bases. CDR1 SGHRS and CDR2 YFSETQ come from the germline V gene. The V segment lost 7 bases and the J segment 4 bases; nucleotides outside the gene matches: 10. This CDR3 is built from 15 residues. CDR3 nucleotides: TGCGCCAGCGGCCTCACTAGCGTTGGCACCGGGGAGCTGTTTTTT. Protein: CASGLTSVGTGELFF.

This clonotype was seen only a few times. The V and J genes are TRBV20-1 and TRBJ2-5; weak D call: TRBD1 (6 bases). Trimming shortened V by 3 bases and J by 0 bases, and 17 bases separated the two germline ends. From germline, CDR1 is DFQATT and CDR2 SNEGSKA (reference sequence). CDR3 length equals 16 residues. The CDR3 is CSARVWDTPNQETQYF. Written as DNA, the CDR3 is TGCAGTGCTAGGGTATGGGACACCCCAAACCAAGAGACCCAGTACTTC.

This clonotype has just one count. The chain is built from TRBV20-1 and TRBJ2-7; 12 bases are shared with TRBD1. CDR3 size: 15 residues. The germline V gene has CDR1 DFQATT and CDR2 SNEGSKA (reference sequence). Trimming at V came to 1 base and at J to 5 bases, leaving 6 bases not matched to a gene. CDR3 sequence reads: CSARVAGTGGNEQYF. For the CDR3, the DNA is TGCAGTGCTAGAGTGGCCGGGACAGGGGGCAACGAGCAGTACTTC.

In its sample, this clonotype was seen a few times. V gene TRBV6-2 or TRBV6-3 combines with J gene TRBJ2-1; tentative D call: TRBD2 (7 bases). Germline CDR1 reads MNHEY; CDR2 reads SVGEGT. This CDR3 is 16 amino acids long. The V gene lost 6 bases and the J gene lost 2 bases, with 17 bases spanning the gap. CDR3 sequence: CASSPPGEGAYNEQFF. In nucleotides, the CDR3 is TGTGCCAGCAGCCCCCCAGGGGAGGGGGCCTACAATGAGCAGTTCTTC.

The V and J genes are TRBV4-3 and TRBJ2-3; 7 nucleotides agree with TRBD2. The length of the CDR3 is 14 residues. V was pared by 1 base and J by 5 bases, with 3 bases of the junction left unmatched. Germline V gives CDR1 LGHNA, CDR2 YSLEER. CDR3 sequence: CASSQGGREDTQYF. CDR3 coding DNA: TGCGCCAGCAGCCAAGGCGGGAGAGAAGATACGCAGTATTTT.

This clonotype was counted only a few times. The chain is built from TRBV20-1 and TRBJ2-1; a possible D gene is TRBD2 (5 bases). In germline, CDR1 is DFQATT, CDR2 SNEGSKA (reference sequence). Trimming shortened V by 5 bases and J by 9 bases, and 11 bases separated the two germline ends. The length of the CDR3 is 11 residues. The CDR3 DNA reads TGCAGTGCTCACCGTACTAGTGAGCAGTTCTTC. Its protein is CSAHRTSEQFF.

The V call is TRBV18, the J call TRBJ2-1; 9 bases align to TRBD2. V was clipped by 3 bases and J by 8 bases; unmatched bases: 8. CDR1 and CDR2 from the germline V gene are KGHSH and LQKENI. CDR3 length equals 15 residues. The chain's CDR3 is CASSPVGGRADEQFF. CDR3 in DNA: TGTGCCAGCTCACCCGTTGGCGGGAGGGCCGATGAGCAGTTCTTC. The full variable domain, completed using reference TRBV18 and TRBJ2-1, is NAGVMQNPRHLVRRRGQEARLRCSPMKGHSHVYWYRQLPEEGLKFMVYLQKENIIDESGMPKERFSAEFPKEGPSILRIQQVVRGDSAAYFCASSPVGGRADEQFFGPGTRLTVL.

The chain uses TRBV29-1 and TRBJ2-2; D may be TRBD2 (6 bases). CDR1 is SQVTM, CDR2 ANQGSEA, per germline. CDR3 length equals 13 residues. Trimming left V 5 bases short and J 4 bases short, with 11 bases between. The CDR3 here is CSVYRGGTGELFF. The CDR3 DNA follows: TGCAGCGTTTATCGGGGAGGCACCGGGGAGCTGTTTTTT.

The chain recombines TRBV20-1 with TRBJ2-7, with 16 bases matching TRBD2. Trimming took 6 bases from V and 7 from J; bases not matched to a gene: 6. The CDR3 is 14 amino acids. Germline V gene sequence: CDR1 DFQATT, CDR2 SNEGSKA (reference sequence). For the CDR3, the DNA is TGCAGTGCGACGGGACTAGCGGGAGGGGGGGAGCAGTACTTC. It codes for CSATGLAGGGEQYF.

Only a few counts were recorded for this clonotype. The chain carries TRBV27 and TRBJ1-2; 8 bases align to TRBD1. Germline V lookup: CDR1 MNHEY, CDR2 SMNVEV (reference sequence). There are 17 residues in the CDR3. Losses at the gene ends were 0 bases for V and 3 bases for J; bases not matched to a gene: 9. For the CDR3, the DNA is TGTGCCAGCAGTTTATCCAGGGGGCAACGAAGGTACTATGGCTACACCTTC. Translating gives CASSLSRGQRRYYGYTF.

The sample holds many counts of this clonotype. The V gene is TRBV29-1, the J gene TRBJ1-4; 10 bases are shared with TRBD1. The CDR3 is 13 amino acids. Germline lookup yields CDR1 SQVTM and CDR2 ANQGSEA. After removal of 7 bases from V and 8 bases from J, the junction contained 7 bases not matched to a gene. CDR3 bases: TGCAGCGCCGACCCGGGACAGGGGGAAAAACTGTTTTTT. Translation gives CSADPGQGEKLFF.

This clonotype showed up just a few times. V usage is TRBV5-1 and J usage is TRBJ2-7; 13 bases map to TRBD2. Germline loops: CDR1 SGHRS, CDR2 YFSETQ. CDR3 size: 16 residues. V lost 4 bases and J lost 2; bases outside the gene matches: 6. The CDR3 nucleotides read TGCGCCAGCAGCCCGGGACTAGCGGGAACGCCCTACGAGCAGTACTTC. Translation gives CASSPGLAGTPYEQYF.

The chain recombines TRBV20-1 with TRBJ2-1, with 9 bases identical to TRBD2. This CDR3 comprises 17 residues. The V gene's germline CDR1 is DFQATT and CDR2 SNEGSKA (reference sequence). V was clipped by 2 bases and J by 7 bases; unmatched bases: 15. CDR3 region: CSARKGLGIAGVNEQFF. The CDR3 DNA follows: TGCAGTGCTAGAAAGGGCCTGGGTATAGCGGGAGTGAATGAGCAGTTCTTC.

This clonotype was observed a few times. This chain uses TRBV4-3 with TRBJ2-7; 7 positions match TRBD2. The J segment lost 2 bases and the V segment lost 0 bases, leaving 4 bases of the junction unmatched. This CDR3 has 15 amino acids. CDR1 and CDR2 (germline): LGHNA, YSLEER. CDR3 region: CASSQDPSGPYEQYF. CDR3 DNA sequence: TGCGCCAGCAGCCAAGATCCTAGCGGCCCCTACGAGCAGTACTTC.

This clonotype was seen a few times. The V call is TRBV30, the J call TRBJ2-1; possible D gene TRBD2, 5 bases. This CDR3 has 14 residues. The germline V gene has CDR1 GTSNPN and CDR2 SVGIG (reference sequence). V lost 6 bases and J 12 bases, leaving 24 bases between the germline ends. This CDR3 is CACSGAVGSRGQFF. In DNA form, the CDR3 reads TGTGCCTGCTCAGGTGCCGTGGGGAGTCGTGGGCAGTTCTTC.

The sample holds many counts of this clonotype. The rearrangement uses TRBV15 and TRBJ2-1, with 9 positions matching TRBD2. Trimming cost V 1 base and J 3 bases; bases outside gene matches: 1. Per germline, CDR1 LNHNV and CDR2 YYDKDF (reference sequence). The CDR3 totals 15 residues. The CDR3 sequence is CATSRVAGVYNEQFF. As DNA, the CDR3 is TGTGCCACCAGCAGAGTAGCGGGAGTCTACAATGAGCAGTTCTTC.

This clonotype was found many times. V and J are TRBV6-2 or TRBV6-3 and TRBJ2-2; D is uncertain. V was cut by 2 bases and J by 4 bases, with 11 bases left in between. The CDR3 has 15 residues. Germline assignment: CDR1 MNHEY and CDR2 SVGEGT. The chain's CDR3 is CASSYTVTATGELFF. DNA of the CDR3: TGTGCCAGCAGTTACACTGTCACTGCCACCGGGGAGCTGTTTTTT.

V usage is TRBV5-1 and J usage is TRBJ2-7, with D possibly TRBD2 on 6 matching bases. In germline, CDR1 is SGHRS, CDR2 YFSETQ. The CDR3 has 14 residues. Trimming took off 5 bases at V and 3 bases at J, with 15 bases between the two ends. DNA of the CDR3: TGCGCCAGCAGGCGGGATCAGGAGTTCTACGAGCAGTACTTC. It translates to CASRRDQEFYEQYF.

This clonotype was counted a single time. V is TRBV7-3 and J is TRBJ2-5, with a weak D call TRBD2 (6 bases). This CDR3 is 15 amino acids long. Germline CDR1 is SGHTA and CDR2 is FQGTGA. V dropped 1 base and J dropped 2 bases, with 11 bases sitting between them. CDR3 protein: CASSLMGGLQETQYF. CDR3 in DNA: TGTGCCAGCAGCTTAATGGGGGGTCTGCAAGAGACCCAGTACTTC. The variable domain in full, with the rest retrieved from reference TRBV7-3 and TRBJ2-5, is GAGVSQTPSNKVTEKGKYVELRCDPISGHTALYWYRQSLGQGPEFLIYFQGTGAADDSGLPNDRFFAVRPEGSVSTLKIQRTERGDSAVYLCASSLMGGLQETQYFGPGTRLLVL.

This clonotype appeared a few times. This rearrangement joins TRBV7-9 to TRBJ2-1; D is possibly TRBD1 or TRBD2 (5 bases each). This CDR3 spans 14 amino acids. The germline V gene encodes CDR1 SEHNR and CDR2 FQNEAQ (reference sequence). Trimming shortened V by 4 bases and J by 5 bases, and 12 bases separated the two germline ends. CDR3 sequence: CASSSAGTNNEQFF. The DNA for the CDR3 is TGTGCCAGCAGCTCAGCCGGGACCAACAATGAGCAGTTCTTC. Based on the CDR3 plus reference TRBV7-9 and TRBJ2-1, the full variable domain is DTGVSQNPRHKITKRGQNVTFRCDPISEHNRLYWYRQTLGQGPEFLTYFQNEAQLEKSRLLSDRFSAERPKGSFSTLEIQRTEQGDSAMYLCASSSAGTNNEQFFGPGTRLTVL.

This clonotype has a count of ten or more. This rearrangement joins TRBV20-1 to TRBJ2-1; 8 bases are a match to TRBD2. Germline V lookup: CDR1 DFQATT, CDR2 SNEGSKA (reference sequence). The CDR3 consists of 14 residues. The V gene end was trimmed by 6 bases and the J gene end by 0 bases; junction bases not matched to a gene: 4. DNA for the CDR3: TGCAGTGCGCGTCGGGGGGGCTCCTACAATGAGCAGTTCTTC. Encoded protein: CSARRGGSYNEQFF.